This TCR beta chain is drawn from a study of blood T cell repertoires in COVID-19. Study information: PBMCs, B-cell-depleted T cells, or T cells provided the cDNA or gDNA that made up the material.

Per the germline V gene, CDR1 is MGHRA and CDR2 is YSYEKL. V shed 4 bases and J 5 bases; nucleotides not matched to a gene: 5. The CDR3 covers 14 residues. Per the original methods: Counts of nucleated cells, estimated from reference gene primer amplification, were obtained. The data were produced by immunoSEQ multiplex PCR, yet TCRdb's version contains in-frame clones alone and is incomplete. V, J and clone size derive from that table, while D and trimming were established from the DNA sequence. This repertoire shows some 170,000 clones, around three quarters found once; its top ten account for 7% to 10%.

The V gene is TRBV4-1, the J gene TRBJ2-5; 9 nucleotides line up with TRBD1. Material: peripheral blood. The TCR comes from a man in his fifties or sixties with acute or convalescent COVID-19. CDR3 sequence (DNA): TGCGCCAGCAGCCTTCGACAGGGGGGGGAGACCCAGTACTTC. Amino acids: CASSLRQGGETQYF.